This T cell receptor beta chain derives from a study of T cells in pancreatic ductal adenocarcinoma. Study-wide points: No significant tumor-blood clonality difference; means were about 0.12 and 0.07. Unique clonotypes were around 8-fold more numerous in blood than in tumor.

A few counts support this clone. Its antigen remains unidentified. The selected patients with pancreatic ductal adenocarcinoma had surgery but no neoadjuvant therapy. Sequenced by immunoSEQ multiplex PCR; TCRdb stores in-frame clones only, minus some. Here the sample spans around 31,000 clones, over 85% being singletons. The V and J ends lost 1 base and 5 bases, in that order; junction bases with no gene match: 1. The CDR3 has 14 amino acids. Germline V gene lookup returns CDR1 SEHNR and CDR2 FQNEAQ (reference sequence). The specimen sequenced was PBMCs. The sequence was collected from a human donor with pancreatic ductal adenocarcinoma. The V and J genes are TRBV7-9 and TRBJ1-2, with 10 bases aligning to TRBD1. CDR3 nucleotide sequence: TGTGCCAGCAGCTTAGTGGGACAGGGGTATGGCTACACCTTC. It encodes CASSLVGQGYGYTF.